The rows below give T cell receptor beta chains drawn from one sample of a study of identical twins' blood T cells. From the 5' RACE reads, TCRdb called clonotypes with MiXCR, one entry per CDR3 protein. The sample contains 350,000 to 400,000 distinct CDR3 sequences, more than 25% of which appear only once. Source material: PBMCs. The source of these receptors is a woman aged 18-55 years in good health. Both conserved end residues are part of each CDR3. D genes are given only for firm matches. Clone size is not always given. Where it is, it says once, few, many or a class for expanded clones.

J gene | D gene | clone size | V gene | CDR3 protein | CDR3 DNA
TRBJ1-2 | - | - | TRBV10-3 | CAILEISGGYTF | TGTGCCATCTTGGAGATTTCGGGTGGCTACACCTTC
TRBJ1-5 | - | few | TRBV19 | CASSIGGYQPQHF | TGTGCCAGTAGTATCGGAGGGTATCAGCCCCAGCATTTT
TRBJ1-5 | TRBD1 | few | TRBV27 | CASSLAGGLSNQPQHF | TGTGCCAGCAGTTTGGCAGGGGGCTTGAGCAATCAGCCCCAGCATTTT
TRBJ2-3 | TRBD2 | - | TRBV20-1 | CSARIAGVSDTQYF | TGCAGTGCTAGAATAGCGGGAGTTTCAGATACGCAGTATTTT
TRBJ2-1 | - | few | TRBV3-1 | CASSPLAREQFF | TGTGCCAGCAGCCCCTTGGCGCGTGAGCAGTTCTTC
TRBJ1-5 | - | few | TRBV6-6 | CASSRPQNQPQHF | TGTGCCAGCAGCCGACCTCAAAATCAGCCCCAGCATTTT
TRBJ1-2 | - | - | TRBV12-3/TRBV12-4 | CASSLGESYGYTF | TGTGCCAGCAGTTTGGGGGAGAGCTATGGCTACACCTTC
TRBJ1-4 | TRBD1 | - | TRBV5-1 | CASSFSRGDNEKLFF | TGCGCCAGCAGCTTCTCCAGGGGGGATAATGAAAAACTGTTTTTT
TRBJ1-5 | - | - | TRBV19 | CASSIGRGSSNQPQHF | TGTGCCAGTAGTATTGGCCGGGGGTCTAGCAATCAGCCCCAGCATTTT
TRBJ1-3 | - | few | TRBV12-3/TRBV12-4 | CASSFRQVGPSGDTIYF | TGTGCCAGCAGTTTTCGGCAAGTGGGGCCCTCTGGAGACACCATATATTTT
TRBJ1-1 | - | few | TRBV9 | CASSPGGKAVYTEAFF | TGTGCCAGCAGCCCGGGGGGAAAGGCTGTTTACACTGAAGCTTTCTTT
TRBJ2-3 | - | many | TRBV25-1 | CASSEQGVTDTQYF | TGTGCCAGCAGTGAACAGGGTGTCACAGATACGCAGTATTTT
TRBJ1-1 | - | few | TRBV5-6 | CASSRTAVNTEAFF | TGTGCCAGCAGCAGGACAGCCGTGAACACTGAAGCTTTCTTT
TRBJ2-7 | - | - | TRBV6-5 | CASSYSMVSEQYF | TGTGCCAGCAGTTACTCGATGGTCAGCGAGCAGTACTTC
TRBJ1-1 | - | - | TRBV6-5 | CASSYNIRDQAFF | TGTGCCAGCAGTTACAATATCCGAGACCAAGCTTTCTTT
TRBJ2-5 | - | - | TRBV20-1 | CSARSISGETQYF | TGCAGTGCTAGATCGATCAGTGGCGAGACCCAGTACTTC
TRBJ2-3 | - | few | TRBV19 | CERLAWDTQYF | TGTGAAAGGCTAGCCTGGGATACGCAGTATTTT
TRBJ2-3 | - | once | TRBV5-6 | CASSLARSTDTQYF | TGTGCCAGCAGCTTGGCTAGAAGCACAGATACGCAGTATTTT
TRBJ1-2 | - | - | TRBV6-1 | CASTPETPIGYTF | TGTGCCAGTACCCCCGAGACACCGATCGGCTACACCTTC
TRBJ1-2 | - | - | TRBV3-1 | CASSPAGGGLVYGYTF | TGTGCCAGCAGCCCGGCTGGGGGGGGTTTGGTCTATGGCTACACCTTC
TRBJ2-3 | - | - | TRBV27 | CASKRAHSTGTQYF | TGTGCCAGCAAAAGGGCTCACAGCACAGGTACGCAGTATTTT
TRBJ2-2 | TRBD2 | once | TRBV9 | CASSGGLAGVTGELFF | TGTGCCAGCAGCGGGGGACTAGCGGGAGTGACGGGGGAGCTGTTTTTT
TRBJ1-5 | TRBD1 | - | TRBV12-3/TRBV12-4 | CASRRDRGIQHF | TGTGCCAGCAGACGGGACAGGGGAATTCAGCATTTT
TRBJ1-1 | - | - | TRBV5-1 | CASSLSGLTRRTEAFF | TGCGCCAGCAGCTTATCAGGATTGACCAGGAGGACTGAAGCTTTCTTT
TRBJ2-5 | - | - | TRBV20-1 | CSASPPGTVTQYF | TGCAGTGCTAGCCCCCCAGGGACCGTGACCCAGTACTTC
TRBJ1-2 | - | few | TRBV2 | CASTATRSFYGYTF | TGTGCCAGCACCGCCACCCGGTCCTTCTATGGCTACACCTTC
TRBJ2-2 | TRBD1 | - | TRBV4-2 | CASSHDRVGLGELFF | TGTGCCAGCAGCCACGACAGGGTCGGATTAGGGGAGCTGTTTTTT
TRBJ1-2 | - | - | TRBV9 | CASSVGSYYGYTF | TGTGCCAGCAGCGTAGGGTCGTACTATGGCTACACCTTC
TRBJ1-4 | - | - | TRBV29-1 | CSVEEPAGEKLFF | TGCAGCGTTGAAGAACCAGCGGGGGAAAAACTGTTTTTT
TRBJ2-3 | - | many | TRBV6-2/TRBV6-3 | CASSYREDTQYF | TGTGCCAGCAGTTACCGGGAAGATACGCAGTATTTT
TRBJ1-2 | - | - | TRBV20-1 | CRATQGSRYGYTF | TGCCGTGCTACCCAGGGGAGTCGGTATGGCTACACCTTC
TRBJ2-1 | TRBD2 | - | TRBV10-2 | CASSAILYGTSGRGNNEQFF | TGCGCCAGCAGTGCTATTCTCTACGGGACTAGCGGGAGGGGAAACAATGAGCAGTTCTTC
TRBJ1-1 | - | few | TRBV20-1 | CSAGEVAFF | TGCAGTGCCGGAGAGGTCGCTTTCTTT
TRBJ2-3 | - | - | TRBV10-2 | CAISTHGNTDTQYF | TGCGCCATCAGCACCCATGGCAACACAGATACGCAGTATTTT
TRBJ2-1 | - | - | TRBV7-8 | CASSLNLADEQFF | TGTGCCAGCAGCTTAAATCTGGCCGATGAGCAGTTCTTC
TRBJ2-3 | - | few | TRBV7-3 | CASSLNGETDTQYF | TGTGCCAGCAGCTTAAACGGGGAAACAGATACGCAGTATTTT
TRBJ2-7 | TRBD1 | few | TRBV7-2 | CASSFHLGTDYEQYF | TGTGCCAGCAGCTTTCATCTTGGGACAGATTACGAGCAGTACTTC
TRBJ1-5 | TRBD1 | few | TRBV12-3/TRBV12-4 | CASRGQGVNQPQHF | TGTGCCAGCAGGGGACAGGGCGTGAATCAGCCCCAGCATTTT
TRBJ1-1 | - | - | TRBV14 | CASSPPFGGKNTEAFF | TGTGCCAGCAGCCCCCCGTTTGGAGGGAAAAACACTGAAGCTTTCTTT
TRBJ2-1 | - | - | TRBV29-1 | CSVSPPGRSSYNEQFF | TGCAGCGTTTCTCCTCCGGGACGGAGCTCCTACAATGAGCAGTTCTTC
TRBJ1-1 | - | - | TRBV7-9 | CASSSDRRITEAFF | TGTGCCAGCAGCTCCGACCGACGCATCACTGAAGCTTTCTTT
TRBJ2-7 | - | - | TRBV11-2 | CASSFLDGDAYEQYF | TGTGCCAGCAGCTTTCTGGACGGTGATGCCTACGAGCAGTACTTC